This TCR beta chain was profiled in a study of CD8 T cells in ankylosing spondylitis. This clonotype was seen a handful of times. TCRdb recomputed calls from the 5' RACE reads with MiXCR, one row per CDR3 protein. Of approximately 110,000 distinct CDR3 sequences in the sample, about 25% are singletons; the top ten hold around an eighth. This CDR3 comprises 16 residues. The germline V and J ends were trimmed by 3 bases and 6 bases, with 18 bases remaining between them. Germline CDR1 and CDR2: MGHRA and YSYEKL. Input material: synovial fluid, either unsorted or a sorted T cell fraction (not recorded which). This clonotype was obtained from a male donor with ankylosing spondylitis. This chain connects TRBV4-1 to TRBJ2-1; D might be TRBD2 (5 bases). The CDR3 DNA follows: TGCGCCAGCAGCCAGGTAACGGCTAGCCGAACCAATGAGCAGTTCTTC. It yields the protein CASSQVTASRTNEQFF.